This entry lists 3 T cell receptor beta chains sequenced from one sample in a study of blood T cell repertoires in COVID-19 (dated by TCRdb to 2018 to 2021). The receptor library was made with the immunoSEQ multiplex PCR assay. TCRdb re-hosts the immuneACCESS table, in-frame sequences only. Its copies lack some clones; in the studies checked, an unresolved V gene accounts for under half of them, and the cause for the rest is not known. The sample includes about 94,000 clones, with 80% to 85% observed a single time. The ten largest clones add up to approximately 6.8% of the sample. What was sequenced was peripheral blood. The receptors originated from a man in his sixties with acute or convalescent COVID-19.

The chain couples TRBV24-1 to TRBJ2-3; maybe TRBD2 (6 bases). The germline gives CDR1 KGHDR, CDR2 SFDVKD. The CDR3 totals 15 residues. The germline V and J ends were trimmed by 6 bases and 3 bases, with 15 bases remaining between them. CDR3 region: CATSTNSGATDTQYF. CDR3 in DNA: TGTGCCACCAGTACGAATAGCGGCGCTACAGATACGCAGTATTTT.

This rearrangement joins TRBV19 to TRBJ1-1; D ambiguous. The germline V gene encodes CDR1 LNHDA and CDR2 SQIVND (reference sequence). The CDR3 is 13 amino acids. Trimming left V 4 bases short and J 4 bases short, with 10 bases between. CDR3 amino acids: CASSTQLGTEAFF. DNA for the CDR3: TGTGCCAGTAGTACTCAACTTGGCACTGAAGCTTTCTTT.

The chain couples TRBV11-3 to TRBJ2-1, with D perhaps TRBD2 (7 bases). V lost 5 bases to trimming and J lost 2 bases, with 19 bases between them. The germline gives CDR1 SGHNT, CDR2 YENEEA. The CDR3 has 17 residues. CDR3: CASSSLGGGGAYNEQFF. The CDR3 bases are TGTGCCAGCAGCAGCTTGGGGGGCGGGGGCGCCTACAATGAGCAGTTCTTC. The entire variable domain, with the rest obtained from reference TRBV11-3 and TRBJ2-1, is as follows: EAGVVQSPRYKIIEKKQPVAFWCNPISGHNTLYWYLQNLGQGPELLIRYENEEAVDDSQLPKDRFSAERLKGVDSTLKIQPAELGDSAVYLCASSSLGGGGAYNEQFFGPGTRLTVL.